A selection of T cell receptor beta chains follows, all from one sample in a study of T cell changes during pregnancy in multiple sclerosis. The data were produced by immunoSEQ multiplex PCR, yet TCRdb's version contains in-frame clones alone and is incomplete. The sample lists under 70,000 clones; about 91% were seen once. This specimen consisted of CD4+ T cells from peripheral blood mononuclear cells, obtained in the first trimester of pregnancy. All receptors come from a female donor with multiple sclerosis, enrolled in a pregnancy study. Each CDR3 is given with its conserved first and last residue. Fields, in order: V gene, clone size, J gene, D gene, CDR3 protein, CDR3 DNA. A D gene is named only where the DNA matches it firmly. A clone size is listed for some rows: how often the clone was seen (once, few, many), or a class if it is expanded.

V: TRBV4-2; size: once; J: TRBJ2-7; D: TRBD2; CDR3: CASSQEGTSGGSYEQYF; DNA: TGTGCCAGCAGCCAAGAGGGGACTAGCGGGGGTTCCTACGAGCAGTACTTC
V: TRBV29-1; size: .; J: TRBJ2-7; D: TRBD1; CDR3: CSGLLTGSEQYF; DNA: TGCAGCGGCCTTCTGACAGGGTCCGAGCAGTACTTC
V: TRBV7-3; size: .; J: TRBJ1-2; D: .; CDR3: CASSPQGTTNYGYTF; DNA: TGTGCCAGCAGCCCCCAGGGAACTACTAACTATGGCTACACCTTC
V: TRBV19; size: .; J: TRBJ1-5; D: .; CDR3: CASSIVAESNQPQHF; DNA: TGTGCCAGTAGTATAGTCGCGGAAAGCAATCAGCCCCAGCATTTT
V: TRBV7-8; size: .; J: TRBJ1-4; D: TRBD1; CDR3: CASSRRQGLFLNEKLFF; DNA: TGTGCCAGCAGCCGTCGACAGGGTCTATTCCTAAATGAAAAACTGTTTTTT
V: TRBV9; size: .; J: TRBJ2-7; D: .; CDR3: CASSVGAAERGNSYEQYF; DNA: TGTGCCAGCAGCGTCGGGGCCGCCGAGAGGGGGAACTCCTACGAGCAGTACTTC
V: TRBV19; size: .; J: TRBJ2-6; D: .; CDR3: CASSITSPGANVLTF; DNA: TGTGCCAGTAGTATTACGAGTCCTGGGGCCAACGTCCTGACTTTC
V: TRBV19; size: .; J: TRBJ2-7; D: TRBD1; CDR3: CASSTQLQGAEQYF; DNA: TGTGCCAGTAGCACACAGCTACAGGGGGCCGAGCAGTACTTC
V: TRBV14; size: .; J: TRBJ2-7; D: TRBD1; CDR3: CASSRPGTGPYEQYF; DNA: TGTGCCAGCAGCCGACCCGGGACAGGGCCCTACGAGCAGTACTTC
V: TRBV18; size: .; J: TRBJ2-2; D: .; CDR3: CASSPPTVTGELFF; DNA: TGTGCCAGCTCACCACCGACAGTCACCGGGGAGCTGTTTTTT
V: TRBV6-5; size: .; J: TRBJ2-2; D: TRBD2; CDR3: CAIRPVGGRTGELFF; DNA: TGTGCCATCCGCCCCGTGGGGGGGAGGACCGGGGAGCTGTTTTTT
V: TRBV9; size: .; J: TRBJ2-5; D: TRBD2; CDR3: CASSQRLAGDLGTQYF; DNA: TGTGCCAGCTCCCAGCGGCTAGCGGGGGATTTAGGGACCCAGTACTTC
V: TRBV29-1; size: few; J: TRBJ1-1; D: .; CDR3: CSVIDKSKAFF; DNA: TGCAGCGTGATCGACAAGTCGAAAGCTTTCTTT
V: TRBV19; size: .; J: TRBJ1-2; D: TRBD1; CDR3: CASSILGQAANYGYTF; DNA: TGTGCCAGTAGTATCCTCGGACAGGCAGCTAACTATGGCTACACCTTC
V: TRBV30; size: .; J: TRBJ1-1; D: .; CDR3: CAWGAPEAFF; DNA: TGTGCCTGGGGAGCACCAGAAGCTTTCTTT
V: TRBV19; size: .; J: TRBJ2-5; D: TRBD1; CDR3: CASRDRGTQETQYF; DNA: TGTGCCAGTCGGGACAGGGGGACTCAAGAGACCCAGTACTTC
V: TRBV14; size: .; J: TRBJ1-1; D: .; CDR3: CASSQAPLPGSTEAFF; DNA: TGTGCCAGCAGCCAAGCCCCCCTGCCAGGGTCCACTGAAGCTTTCTTT
V: TRBV2; size: once; J: TRBJ2-2; D: .; CDR3: CASSIFRVVAGELFF; DNA: TGTGCCAGCAGTATCTTCAGGGTGGTTGCCGGGGAGCTGTTTTTT
V: TRBV5-6; size: .; J: TRBJ2-1; D: .; CDR3: CASSLASGHSYNEQFF; DNA: TGTGCCAGCAGCTTGGCCTCTGGCCATTCCTACAATGAGCAGTTCTTC
V: TRBV6-1; size: once; J: TRBJ1-2; D: .; CDR3: CASSEDRVVGYTF; DNA: TGTGCCAGCAGTGAAGACAGGGTGGTTGGCTACACCTTC
V: TRBV7-3; size: .; J: TRBJ2-2; D: .; CDR3: CASSLTTLANTGELFF; DNA: TGTGCCAGCAGCTTAACGACACTAGCGAACACCGGGGAGCTGTTTTTT
V: TRBV10-3; size: .; J: TRBJ2-6; D: .; CDR3: CAITRDTGANVLTF; DNA: TGTGCCATCACCCGGGATACTGGGGCCAACGTCCTGACTTTC
V: TRBV30; size: .; J: TRBJ1-4; D: TRBD1; CDR3: CAWGQGAYEKLFF; DNA: TGTGCCTGGGGCCAGGGGGCATATGAAAAACTGTTTTTT
V: TRBV16; size: .; J: TRBJ2-7; D: .; CDR3: CASSQSSRGLYEQYF; DNA: TGTGCCAGCAGCCAATCGAGCAGGGGCCTCTACGAGCAGTACTTC
V: TRBV11-3; size: .; J: TRBJ1-1; D: .; CDR3: CASSLRSGTEAFF; DNA: TGTGCCAGCAGCTTACGGTCGGGGACTGAAGCTTTCTTT
V: TRBV9; size: .; J: TRBJ2-3; D: .; CDR3: CASSVERNPSTDTQYF; DNA: TGTGCCAGCAGCGTAGAGCGGAACCCTAGCACAGATACGCAGTATTTT
V: TRBV10-1; size: .; J: TRBJ1-2; D: .; CDR3: CASSATKGDGYTF; DNA: TGCGCCAGCAGTGCGACTAAGGGGGATGGCTACACCTTC
V: TRBV7-8; size: .; J: TRBJ1-1; D: .; CDR3: CASSLVMNTEAFF; DNA: TGTGCCAGCAGCTTAGTCATGAACACTGAAGCTTTCTTT
V: TRBV6-6; size: .; J: TRBJ1-5; D: TRBD1; CDR3: CASKAMGQGANQPQHF; DNA: TGTGCCAGCAAGGCGATGGGACAGGGGGCAAATCAGCCCCAGCATTTT
V: TRBV19; size: .; J: TRBJ1-1; D: TRBD1; CDR3: CASIRQGSTEAFF; DNA: TGTGCCAGTATAAGACAGGGGAGCACTGAAGCTTTCTTT
V: TRBV9; size: .; J: TRBJ2-1; D: .; CDR3: CASSVEHEQFF; DNA: TGTGCCAGCAGCGTAGAGCATGAGCAGTTCTTC